The rows below give T cell receptor beta chains drawn from one sample of a study of shared clonotypes between healthy human individuals. Clones were sequenced by immunoSEQ multiplex PCR, and TCRdb holds only the in-frame ones, with some missing. The data show approximately 1.5 million clones, approximately 98.5% seen once. The sequencing input was naive CD4+ T cells sorted from blood. The source is a man aged 25 to 40 in good health. CDR3s include the opening cysteine and the closing phenylalanine or tryptophan. A D gene is named only where the DNA matches it firmly. Size is stated for part of the rows, as once, few or many counts, or as a class when the clone is expanded.

v_gene	d_gene	j_gene	abundance	CDR3nt	CDR3aa
TRBV15	-	TRBJ1-3	-	TGTGCCACCAGCAGAGGAAAAGGAGCTGGAAACACCATATATTTT	CATSRGKGAGNTIYF
TRBV9	-	TRBJ1-1	-	TGTGCCAGCAGCGCCGGGGGACCGAACACTGAAGCTTTCTTT	CASSAGGPNTEAFF
TRBV9	-	TRBJ2-7	-	TGTGCCAGCAGCGCCGCAGGGTGGACCTACGAGCAGTACTTC	CASSAAGWTYEQYF
TRBV4-1	-	TRBJ2-7	-	TGCGCCAGCAGCCAAGATTCCGAATGGGAGCAGTACTTC	CASSQDSEWEQYF
TRBV19	TRBD1	TRBJ2-2	-	TGTGCCAGTAGTGGACAGGTTTTCACCGGGGAGCTGTTTTTT	CASSGQVFTGELFF
TRBV5-6	-	TRBJ2-1	-	TGTGCCAGCAGCCACGGACAGAGCTCCTACAATGAGCAGTTCTTC	CASSHGQSSYNEQFF
TRBV28	-	TRBJ2-1	-	TGTGCCAGCAGAAACAGGATACGACAGTTCTTC	CASRNRIRQFF
TRBV5-1	-	TRBJ2-1	-	TGCGCCAGCAGCTCACAGGGAACGAGTAGTGAGCAGTTCTTC	CASSSQGTSSEQFF
TRBV7-6	-	TRBJ2-5	once	TGTGCCAGCAGCTCCAACAGACTACCCCAAGAGACCCAGTACTTC	CASSSNRLPQETQYF
TRBV30	-	TRBJ1-1	-	TGTGCCTGGAGTAGGCAGGGGAACACTGAAGCTTTCTTT	CAWSRQGNTEAFF
TRBV30	-	TRBJ1-2	-	TGTGCCTGGAGTGTAGCCGGCAGGCTATATGGCTACACCTTC	CAWSVAGRLYGYTF
TRBV20-1	-	TRBJ1-1	-	TGCAGTGCTGCCAGGGTGTTATCAGCTTTCTTT	CSAARVLSAFF
TRBV9	TRBD1	TRBJ2-2	-	TGTGCCAGCAGCGCTAAGAAAAGTCGGACAGGAGAGAACACCGGGGAGCTGTTTTTT	CASSAKKSRTGENTGELFF
TRBV6-5	-	TRBJ1-4	-	TGTGCCAGCAGTTACTTAACTAATGAAAAACTGTTTTTT	CASSYLTNEKLFF
TRBV29-1	TRBD1	TRBJ2-7	-	TGCAGCGCCGAGGGGACAGATACCTACGAGCAGTACTTC	CSAEGTDTYEQYF
TRBV5-6	TRBD2	TRBJ2-5	-	TGTGCCAGCAGCAGCGGGGGGAGAGGAGAGACCCAGTACTTC	CASSSGGRGETQYF
TRBV25-1	TRBD1	TRBJ2-3	-	TGTGCCAGCAGTGTACCCTTAGGACAGGGGGAAGTAGTCGATACGCAGTATTTT	CASSVPLGQGEVVDTQYF
TRBV5-1	TRBD2	TRBJ2-7	-	TGCGCCAGCAGCCCTTTAGCTAGCGGATCCTACGAGCAGTACTTC	CASSPLASGSYEQYF
TRBV28	-	TRBJ2-1	-	TGTGCCAGCAGTTCCTCGGGGGAGACGACCCACAATGAGCAGTTCTTC	CASSSSGETTHNEQFF
TRBV7-2	-	TRBJ1-1	-	TGTGCCAGCAGTCTCAACAGGGACACTGAAGCTTTCTTT	CASSLNRDTEAFF
TRBV19	-	TRBJ1-1	-	TGTGCCAGTAGTGCCGACCTAGGGGCTGAAGCTTTCTTT	CASSADLGAEAFF
TRBV5-1	-	TRBJ2-1	-	TGCGCCAGCAGCTTGGATCGCGGCTACAATGAGCAGTTCTTC	CASSLDRGYNEQFF
TRBV5-6	TRBD1	TRBJ2-7	-	TGTGCCAGCAGCGAGGGACAGCGGCTCTACGAGCAGTACTTC	CASSEGQRLYEQYF
TRBV28	-	TRBJ2-7	-	TGTGCCAGCAGTTCACCCACCAGGGGCCGGTCCTACGAGCAGTACTTC	CASSSPTRGRSYEQYF
TRBV2	TRBD2	TRBJ2-3	-	TGTGCCAGCAGTGCGGGGGGGACAGATACGCAGTATTTT	CASSAGGTDTQYF
TRBV11-2	-	TRBJ2-5	-	TGTGCCAGCAGCTTATTCGGGGGATTTGAGACCCAGTACTTC	CASSLFGGFETQYF
TRBV6-1	-	TRBJ2-2	-	TGTGCCAGCAGTGAAGCGCCGGGGGCGGCGAACACCGGGGAGCTGTTTTTT	CASSEAPGAANTGELFF
TRBV7-9	TRBD1	TRBJ1-1	-	TGTGCCAGCAGCTTCGGGACAGGGGTGGGGATGAACACTGAAGCTTTCTTT	CASSFGTGVGMNTEAFF
TRBV5-1	-	TRBJ2-5	-	TGCGCCAGCAGAGTCGACAGACTACAAGAGACCCAGTACTTC	CASRVDRLQETQYF
TRBV14	-	TRBJ1-5	-	TGTGCCAGCAGCTTTTATGCCCTCCCCGATAGCAATCAGCCCCAGCATTTT	CASSFYALPDSNQPQHF
TRBV29-1	-	TRBJ2-7	-	TGCAGCGCAGGAGGGGGGGAGAGATTTGAGCAGTACTTC	CSAGGGERFEQYF
TRBV5-6	-	TRBJ2-1	-	TGTGCCAGCAGCTCCCGGGCGGGACTTCGGCACTTCTTC	CASSSRAGLRHFF
TRBV20-1	-	TRBJ1-1	-	TGCAGTGCTCGGGGTCTGGTTGAAGCTTTCTTT	CSARGLVEAFF
TRBV10-2	-	TRBJ2-1	-	TGCGCCAGCAGTGAGTACAATGAGCAGTTCTTC	CASSEYNEQFF
TRBV5-1	TRBD2	TRBJ2-5	-	TGCGCCAGCAGCTTTCGACTAGCGGGTCAAGAGACCCAGTACTTC	CASSFRLAGQETQYF
TRBV6-5	-	TRBJ1-1	-	TGTGCCAGCAGGAGTACTTTTGAAGCTTTCTTT	CASRSTFEAFF
TRBV19	TRBD1	TRBJ2-6	-	TGTGCCAGCAAGACAGGGTATAGCTCTGGGGCCAACGTCCTGACTTTC	CASKTGYSSGANVLTF
TRBV28	TRBD1	TRBJ1-4	-	TGTGCCAGCAGATCTCAGGGGGCGGATGAAAAACTGTTTTTT	CASRSQGADEKLFF
TRBV10-1	-	TRBJ2-5	-	TGCGCCAGCAGTGAGGGTTGGACCCAAGAGACCCAGTACTTC	CASSEGWTQETQYF
TRBV5-4	-	TRBJ2-2	-	TGTGCCAGCAGCTACCCCACCGGGGAGCTGTTTTTT	CASSYPTGELFF
TRBV18	-	TRBJ2-2	-	TGTGCCAGCTCACGAGACCCGAACACCGGGGAGCTGTTTTTT	CASSRDPNTGELFF
TRBV5-5	TRBD2	TRBJ2-5	-	TGTGCCAGCAGCTTCCCGGGACTAGGGGAGACCCAGTACTTC	CASSFPGLGETQYF
TRBV5-4	-	TRBJ2-7	-	TGTGCCAGCACCTCGGGGGGCCCCGCCGGGCACGAGCAGTACTTC	CASTSGGPAGHEQYF
TRBV20-1	TRBD2	TRBJ2-7	-	TGCAGTGCCCGAGCGGGATACGAGCAGTACTTC	CSARAGYEQYF
TRBV28	TRBD1	TRBJ1-5	-	TGTGCCAGCAGGTTGACAGGGACTAGCAATCAGCCCCAGCATTTT	CASRLTGTSNQPQHF
TRBV11-2	-	TRBJ1-3	-	TGTGCCAGCAGCCGGGACCCTGGAAGGGGAAACACCATATATTTT	CASSRDPGRGNTIYF
TRBV28	-	TRBJ2-2	-	TGTGCCAGCAGTTTACTCAGAGGGGAGCTGTTTTTT	CASSLLRGELFF
TRBV5-1	-	TRBJ1-1	-	TGCGCCAGCAGCTCACAGGGAGGCCAGCCAAGCACTGAAGCTTTCTTT	CASSSQGGQPSTEAFF
TRBV5-4	TRBD2	TRBJ2-1	-	TGTGCCAGCAGCTTCCCTAGCGGGTTTACGAATGAGCAGTTCTTC	CASSFPSGFTNEQFF
TRBV28	-	TRBJ2-1	-	TGTGCCGGGGGGACAGCGTACAATGAGCAGTTCTTC	CAGGTAYNEQFF
TRBV5-4	-	TRBJ2-3	-	TGTGCCAGCAGCCCGACTTATACAGATACGCAGTATTTT	CASSPTYTDTQYF
TRBV7-6	-	TRBJ1-1	-	TGTGCCAGCAGCGCACGAAGGGAGACTGAAGCTTTCTTT	CASSARRETEAFF
TRBV7-2	TRBD1	TRBJ2-7	-	TGTGCCAGCAGCCAGGGACAGGGGACCTACGAGCAGTACTTC	CASSQGQGTYEQYF
TRBV30	-	TRBJ2-5	-	TGTGCCTGGAGTCGGACAGCTCTCGAGACCCAGTACTTC	CAWSRTALETQYF
TRBV18	-	TRBJ2-2	-	TGTGCCAGCTCTCAAACAGGAAACACCGGGGAGCTGTTTTTT	CASSQTGNTGELFF
TRBV11-2	-	TRBJ2-7	-	TGTGCCAGCAGCTTAGGGGGGTTTGAGCAGTACTTC	CASSLGGFEQYF
TRBV9	-	TRBJ1-2	-	TGTGCCAGCAGCGTAGGTCAGGTCACTAACTATGGCTACACCTTC	CASSVGQVTNYGYTF
TRBV5-1	-	TRBJ1-4	-	TGCGCCAGCAGCTTGTCCACAGGCCTCCCTAATGAAAAACTGTTTTTT	CASSLSTGLPNEKLFF